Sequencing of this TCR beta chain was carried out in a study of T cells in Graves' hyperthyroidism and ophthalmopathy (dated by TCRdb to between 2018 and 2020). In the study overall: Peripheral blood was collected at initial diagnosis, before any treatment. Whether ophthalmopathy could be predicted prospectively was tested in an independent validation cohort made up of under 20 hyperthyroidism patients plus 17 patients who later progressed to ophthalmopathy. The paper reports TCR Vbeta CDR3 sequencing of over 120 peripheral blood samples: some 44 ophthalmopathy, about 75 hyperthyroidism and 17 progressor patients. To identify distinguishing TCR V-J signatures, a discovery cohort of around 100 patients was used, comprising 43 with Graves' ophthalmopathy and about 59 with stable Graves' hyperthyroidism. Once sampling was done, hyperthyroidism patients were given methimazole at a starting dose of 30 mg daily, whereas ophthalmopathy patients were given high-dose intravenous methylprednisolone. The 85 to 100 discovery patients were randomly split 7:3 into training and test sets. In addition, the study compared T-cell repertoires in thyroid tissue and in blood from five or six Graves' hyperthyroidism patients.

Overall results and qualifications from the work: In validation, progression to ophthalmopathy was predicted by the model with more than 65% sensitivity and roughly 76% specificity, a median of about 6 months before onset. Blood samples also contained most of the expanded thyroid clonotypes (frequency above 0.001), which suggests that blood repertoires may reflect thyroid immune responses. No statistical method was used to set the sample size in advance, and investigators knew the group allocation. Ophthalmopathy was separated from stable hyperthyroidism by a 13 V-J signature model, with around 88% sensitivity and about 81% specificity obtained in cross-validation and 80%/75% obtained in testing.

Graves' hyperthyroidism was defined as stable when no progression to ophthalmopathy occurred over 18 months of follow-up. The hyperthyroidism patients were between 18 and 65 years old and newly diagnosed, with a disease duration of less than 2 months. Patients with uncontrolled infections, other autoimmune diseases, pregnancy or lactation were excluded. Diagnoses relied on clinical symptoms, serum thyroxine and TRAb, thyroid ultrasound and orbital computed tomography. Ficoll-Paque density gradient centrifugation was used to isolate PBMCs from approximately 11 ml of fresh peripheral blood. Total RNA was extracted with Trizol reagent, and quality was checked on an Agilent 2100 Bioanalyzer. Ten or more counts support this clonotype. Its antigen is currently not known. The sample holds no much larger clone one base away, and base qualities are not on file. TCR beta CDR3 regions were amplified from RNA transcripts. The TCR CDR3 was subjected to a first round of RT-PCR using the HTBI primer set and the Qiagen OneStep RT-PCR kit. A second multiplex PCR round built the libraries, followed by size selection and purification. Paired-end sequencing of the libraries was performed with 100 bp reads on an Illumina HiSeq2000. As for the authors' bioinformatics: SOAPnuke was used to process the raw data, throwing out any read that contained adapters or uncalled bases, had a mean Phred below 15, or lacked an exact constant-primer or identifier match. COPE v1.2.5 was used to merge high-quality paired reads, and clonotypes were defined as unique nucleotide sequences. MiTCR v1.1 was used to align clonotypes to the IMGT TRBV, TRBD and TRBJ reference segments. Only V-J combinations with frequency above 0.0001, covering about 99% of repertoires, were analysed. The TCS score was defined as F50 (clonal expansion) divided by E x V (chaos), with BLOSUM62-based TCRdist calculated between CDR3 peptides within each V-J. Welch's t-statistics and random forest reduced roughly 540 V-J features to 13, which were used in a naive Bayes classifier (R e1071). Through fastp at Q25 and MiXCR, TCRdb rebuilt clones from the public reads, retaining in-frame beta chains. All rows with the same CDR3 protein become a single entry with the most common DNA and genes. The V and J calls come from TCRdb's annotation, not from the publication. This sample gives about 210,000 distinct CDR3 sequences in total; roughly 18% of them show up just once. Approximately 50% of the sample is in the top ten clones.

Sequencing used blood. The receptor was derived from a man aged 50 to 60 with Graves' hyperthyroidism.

The CDR3 protein sequence reads: CASSRGTPSTDTQYF. The sequenced DNA is TGTGCCAGCAGCCGCGGGACACCTAGCACAGATACGCAGTATTTT. The chain couples TRBV5-5 to TRBJ2-3; the D gene cannot be resolved beyond TRBD1 or TRBD2, each matching 6 bases. Cut back by 4 bases and 0 bases, the V and J ends lie 12 bases apart. The cysteine opens and the phenylalanine closes a CDR3 of 15 amino acids. Only the CDR3 part of the read is kept: 45 bases, read in frame from the first base. CDR1 and CDR2 are read off the germline V gene (reference sequence) as SGHKS and YYEKEE.